These 23 T cell receptor beta chains originate from one sample sequenced in a study of post-analysis software for immune sequencing data. Whole-study results and caveats: Patients showed TRBV5-6, TRBV5-1 and TRBV20-1 among five TRBV segments more frequent than in controls.

Their antigen targets remain unknown. Sequencing libraries made from TCR beta cDNA carried unique molecular identifiers. TCRdb redid the calling of the PCR reads with MiXCR, one entry per CDR3 protein. The table has roughly 200,000 distinct CDR3 sequences, around 29% seen once; the top ten hold less than 4%. The source material was blood. These receptors all come from a girl aged 2-17 years with multiple sclerosis.

This clonotype has only a few counts. The chain is built from TRBV2 and TRBJ1-5; D not resolved. The CDR3 is 12 residues long. V was clipped by 6 bases and J by 6 bases, with 9 bases between them. Germline CDR1 reads SNHLY; CDR2 reads FYNNEI. CDR3 region: CASRGSGQPQHF. The CDR3, as DNA: TGTGCCAGCAGGGGTTCCGGTCAGCCCCAGCATTTT.

This clonotype was recorded many times. CDR3 DNA: TGTGCCAGCAGTGACAGAATCTATGGCTACACCTTC. This encodes CASSDRIYGYTF. The chain combines TRBV25-1 with TRBJ1-2, with D hard to call. The V gene's germline CDR1 is MGHDK and CDR2 SYGVNS. The CDR3 has 12 residues. V shed 3 bases and J shed 4 bases, with 6 bases lying between them.

This clonotype was detected only a few times. The V call is TRBV2, the J call TRBJ2-5; D is undetermined. The germline V and J ends were trimmed by 1 base and 11 bases, with 14 bases remaining between them. This CDR3 region has 13 residues. Germline lookup yields CDR1 SNHLY and CDR2 FYNNEI. The DNA of the CDR3 is TGTGCCAGCAGTGAAGATCTCGAGAATGAGCAGTACTTC. Encoded protein: CASSEDLENEQYF.

Ten or more counts support this clonotype. This rearrangement joins TRBV5-1 to TRBJ2-5; 9 bases match TRBD2. This CDR3 has 19 residues. V shed 3 bases and J 4 bases; nucleotides not matched to a gene: 19. Germline CDR1 and CDR2: SGHRS and YFSETQ. The CDR3 sequence is CASSYSGSGRFSPRETQYF. DNA of the CDR3: TGCGCCAGCAGCTACTCGGGAAGCGGGAGGTTTTCCCCTCGAGAGACCCAGTACTTC.

The table lists this clonotype with many counts. The gene calls are TRBV29-1 and TRBJ2-5; no firm D call. The CDR3 length is 10 residues. Germline V gene data show CDR1 as SQVTM and CDR2 as ANQGSEA. V shed 0 bases and J shed 7 bases, with 3 bases lying between them. The CDR3 DNA reads as TGCAGCGTTGAAGAGGGGACCCAGTACTTC. Translated: CSVEEGTQYF. Together with reference TRBV29-1 and TRBJ2-5, the CDR3 gives the full variable domain: SAVISQKPSRDICQRGTSLTIQCQVDSQVTMMFWYRQQPGQSLTLIATANQGSEATYESGFVIDKFPISRPNLTFSTLTVSNMSPEDSSIYLCSVEEGTQYFGPGTRLLVL.

This clonotype was observed a handful of times. The genes are TRBV20-1 and TRBJ2-5; tentatively, D is TRBD1 or TRBD2 (5 bases each). Trimming removed 6 bases at V and 11 bases at J, with 22 bases between. CDR1 is DFQATT and CDR2 is SNEGSKA in the germline V gene (reference sequence). The CDR3 has 13 residues. The CDR3 DNA is TGCAGTGCGTGGGGGAATCCCAACAATGAGCAGTACTTC. Translating gives CSAWGNPNNEQYF.

This chain uses TRBV11-2 with TRBJ2-7; D possibly corresponds to TRBD2 (6 bases). Trimming removed 4 bases from V and 1 base from J, with 14 bases in between. Germline V lookup: CDR1 SGHAT, CDR2 FQNNGV. CDR3 size: 15 residues. The CDR3 DNA sequence: TGTGCCAGCAGCTCTCCCGGGAGTGCATCCTACGAGCAGTACTTC. Its translation: CASSSPGSASYEQYF.

This clonotype was observed a single time. A much larger clone differs by one base, so this may be a read error. This chain joins TRBV2 and TRBJ2-5, with D uncertain. The CDR3 is 12 amino acids. Germline CDR1 and CDR2: SNHLY and FYNNEI. CDR3 DNA sequence: TGTGCCATCAGTACGACAAGTGAGACCCAGTACTTC. Amino acid sequence: CAISTTSETQYF. The variable domain in full, completed from reference TRBV2 and TRBJ2-5, reads EPEVTQTPSHQVTQMGQEVILRCVPISNHLYFYWYRQILGQKVEFLVSFYNNEISEKSEIFDDQFSVERPDGSNFTLKIRSTKLEDSAMYFCAISTTSETQYFGPGTRLLVL.

The J gene is TRBJ2-5, the V gene TRBV6-2 or TRBV6-3; 11 nucleotides match TRBD2. This CDR3 spans 14 amino acids. CDR1 and CDR2 from the germline V gene are MNHEY and SVGEGT. The V gene end was trimmed by 6 bases and the J gene end by 11 bases; junction bases not matched to a gene: 11. The CDR3 DNA reads as TGTGCCAGCAGCGGACTAGCGGGTACCTACGGGCAGTACTTC. Its translation: CASSGLAGTYGQYF.

The chain uses TRBV29-1 and TRBJ1-1; D perhaps matches TRBD1 (5 bases). The CDR3 extends over 13 amino acids. V gave up 7 bases and J gave up 6 bases, with 18 bases separating them. Germline loops: CDR1 SQVTM, CDR2 ANQGSEA. This CDR3 reads CSALAGGGAEAFF. The CDR3 coding sequence is TGCAGCGCCCTGGCTGGGGGAGGCGCTGAAGCTTTCTTT.

The chain is built from TRBV11-1 and TRBJ2-4; 7 bases align to TRBD1. The trim removed 5 bases at V and 0 bases at J, leaving 4 bases unmatched. CDR3 length equals 15 residues. From germline, CDR1 is SGHAT and CDR2 FQDESV (reference sequence). This CDR3 reads CASSRDSIAKNIQYF. The CDR3 DNA reads as TGTGCCAGCAGCCGGGACAGTATAGCCAAAAACATTCAGTACTTC. The full variable domain, with the rest looked up from reference TRBV11-1 and TRBJ2-4, is EAEVAQSPRYKITEKSQAVAFWCDPISGHATLYWYRQILGQGPELLVQFQDESVVDDSQLPKDRFSAERLKGVDSTLKIQPAELGDSAMYLCASSRDSIAKNIQYFGAGTRLSVL.

Notes on this clonotype: The missing conserved phenylalanine or tryptophan at the end of this CDR3 makes a read error likely. J is TRBJ1-5 and V is TRBV6-2 or TRBV6-3; weak D call: TRBD1 (5 bases). Looked up from germline, CDR1 is MNHEY and CDR2 is SVGEGT. V lost 3 bases to trimming and J lost 2 bases, with 11 bases between them. The CDR3 runs to 15 residues. This CDR3 is CASSYRQGGNQPQHC. DNA for the CDR3: TGTGCCAGCAGTTATCGTCAGGGAGGCAATCAGCCCCAGCATTGT.

J is TRBJ2-5 and V is TRBV6-5; 8 bases are shared with TRBD2. Germline-derived CDR1 and CDR2 are MNHEY and SVGAGI. Trimming at V came to 3 bases and at J to 6 bases, leaving 9 bases not matched to a gene. The CDR3 contains 15 residues. Here the CDR3 DNA reads TGTGCCAGCAGTTATCTTCGGGAGGGGAGCAAGACCCAGTACTTC. Protein product: CASSYLREGSKTQYF.

With respect to this clonotype: The junction departs from germline at one end; a sequencing error may be responsible. The rearrangement links TRBV5-1 to TRBJ2-4; TRBD2 agrees at 8 bases. CDR3 length: 13 residues. Germline V gene lookup returns CDR1 SGHRS and CDR2 YFSETQ. The DNA of the CDR3 is TGCGCCAGCAGCTTAGCGGGAGAGGACATTCAGTGCTTC. Amino acid sequence: CASSLAGEDIQCF. The full variable domain, rest sourced from reference TRBV5-1 and TRBJ2-4, is KAGVTQTPRYLIKTRGQQVTLSCSPISGHRSVSWYQQTPGQGLQFLFEYFSETQRNKGNFPGRFSGRQFSNSRSEMNVSTLELGDSALYLCASSLAGEDIQCFGAGTRLSVL.

Ten or more counts support this clonotype. The chain carries TRBV28 and TRBJ2-7; 8 bases fit TRBD1. CDR3 size: 11 residues. CDR1 MDHEN and CDR2 SYDVKM come from the germline V gene. The trim removed 6 bases at V and 12 bases at J, leaving 7 bases unmatched. CDR3 nucleotide sequence: TGTGCCAGCAGACAGCAGGGGGCGGCGTACTTC. It yields the protein CASRQQGAAYF.

This clonotype was recorded many times. The genes are TRBV27 and TRBJ2-6; unclear D gene. CDR3 length equals 16 residues. Germline CDR1 and CDR2: MNHEY and SMNVEV (reference sequence). V lost 3 bases to trimming and J lost 0 bases, with 9 bases between them. Here the CDR3 DNA reads TGTGCCAGCAGTTTCCTCGAGAGCTCTGGGGCCAACGTCCTGACTTTC. Translated, it gives CASSFLESSGANVLTF.

This clonotype was observed at least ten times. DNA for the CDR3: TGCAGTGCTAGAGCCGATGGACAGGGCACTGGCTACACCTTC. Translation gives CSARADGQGTGYTF. The chain combines TRBV20-1 with TRBJ1-2; 8 bases are shared with TRBD1. The CDR3 totals 14 residues. The V segment lost 1 base and the J segment 7 bases; nucleotides outside the gene matches: 8. Looked up from germline, CDR1 is DFQATT and CDR2 is SNEGSKA (reference sequence).

The sample holds many counts of this clonotype. The rearrangement joins TRBV6-5 to TRBJ2-7; D perhaps matches TRBD1 (5 bases). The germline V and J ends were trimmed by 5 bases and 5 bases, with 13 bases remaining between them. The CDR3 runs to 13 residues. CDR1 is MNHEY, CDR2 SVGAGI, per germline. CDR3 nucleotides: TGTGCCAGCAGTCCTCGTAGGGGAAACGAGCAGTACTTC. Protein sequence: CASSPRRGNEQYF.

The chain uses TRBV7-9 and TRBJ1-2; 8 bases match TRBD1. The length of the CDR3 is 16 residues. From germline, CDR1 is SEHNR and CDR2 FQNEAQ (reference sequence). The V gene end was trimmed by 1 base and the J gene end by 1 base; junction bases not matched to a gene: 5. CDR3 bases: TGTGCCAGCAGCTTAGGGTGGGACAGGAGTAACTATGGCTACACCTTC. Its protein product is CASSLGWDRSNYGYTF.

About this clonotype: One end of the junction is discordant with germline, which a read error may explain. This chain connects TRBV5-1 to TRBJ2-3; tentatively, D is TRBD1 (6 bases). The germline CDR1 and CDR2 sequences are SGHRS and YFSETQ. This CDR3 has 14 amino acids. The CDR3 bases are TGCGCCAGCAGCCGGGACATTAACACAGGTACGCAGTATTTT. Protein product: CASSRDINTGTQYF.

Turning to this clonotype: It may be a read error: a sequence one base away is much more abundant. In nucleotides, the CDR3 is TGTGCCAGCGGACTAGCGGGGTACACAGATGCGCAGTATTTT. It is translated as CASGLAGYTDAQYF. The chain recombines TRBV12-3 or TRBV12-4 with TRBJ2-3; 12 nucleotides line up with TRBD2. This CDR3 is 14 amino acids long.

To note about this clonotype: Being one base from a much bigger clone, this may be a read error. V is TRBV5-1 and J is TRBJ2-3; D gene uncertain. The germline V and J ends were trimmed by 3 bases and 2 bases, with 10 bases remaining between them. The CDR3 contains 14 residues. Germline CDR1 reads SGHRS; CDR2 reads YFSETQ. The CDR3 sequence: CASSWWRDTDTQYF. CDR3 in DNA: TGCGCCAGCAGCTGGTGGAGAGACACAGATACGCAGTATTTT.

The chain recombines TRBV5-1 with TRBJ1-6; 7 bases are a match to TRBD1. J gave up 3 bases and V 3 bases, and 3 bases lay outside the gene matches. This CDR3 has 15 residues. Germline CDR1 is SGHRS and CDR2 is YFSETQ. The CDR3 loop is CASSYGTDYNSPLHF. CDR3 nucleotides: TGCGCCAGCAGCTACGGGACAGACTATAATTCACCCCTCCACTTT.